A selection of T cell receptor beta chains follows, all from one sample in a study of T cell changes during pregnancy in multiple sclerosis. Data came from immunoSEQ multiplex PCR; TCRdb stores just in-frame clones and leaves some out. Among around 72,000 clones listed, 91% were seen once. Sample: peripheral blood, taken in the third trimester of pregnancy. The receptors come from a female donor in good health, enrolled as a control in a pregnancy study. CDR3s include the opening cysteine and the closing phenylalanine or tryptophan. A D gene is named only where the DNA matches it firmly. Size is omitted from some rows. Given values are once, few, many or a class for expanded clones.

TRBV7-2	.	TRBD1	TRBJ1-1	TGTGCCAGCAGCCCCCGACAGGGAATGAACACTGAAGCTTTCTTT	CASSPRQGMNTEAFF
TRBV5-4	.	.	TRBJ1-4	TGTGCCAGCAGCTCGGGACATGTCGTTCGGGATGAAAAACTGTTTTTT	CASSSGHVVRDEKLFF
TRBV6-1	.	.	TRBJ2-7	TGTGCCAGCAGTAAAACCCCGGGATCGGCCTACGAGCAGTACTTC	CASSKTPGSAYEQYF
TRBV5-4	.	.	TRBJ2-7	TGTGCCAGCAGCATGAATGGCCCTTACGAGCAGTACTTC	CASSMNGPYEQYF
TRBV6-5	.	.	TRBJ2-7	TGTGCCAGCAGTTACTCAGGACTCTCTACGTTGGAGCAGTACTTC	CASSYSGLSTLEQYF
TRBV28	.	TRBD2	TRBJ2-1	TGTGCCAGCAGGGGGGGGACTAGCGGATACGGTGAGCAGTTCTTC	CASRGGTSGYGEQFF
TRBV2	once	.	TRBJ1-2	TGTGCCAGCAGGTTGACAGAGAGTAGAGGCTACACCTTC	CASRLTESRGYTF
TRBV5-1	.	TRBD2	TRBJ2-3	TGCGCCAGCAGCTTGGGCGGGAGCGCAGATACGCAGTATTTT	CASSLGGSADTQYF
TRBV6-6	.	.	TRBJ2-5	TGTGCCAGCAGTTACCTAACAGAGAAAGAGACCCAGTACTTC	CASSYLTEKETQYF
TRBV7-2	.	.	TRBJ1-4	TGTGCCAGCAGCTTAGACCGGGGTCAGGCGGAAAAACTGTTTTTT	CASSLDRGQAEKLFF
TRBV30	.	.	TRBJ1-1	TGTGCCTGGAGTGAAGGACTGAATACTGAAGCTTTCTTT	CAWSEGLNTEAFF
TRBV19	.	TRBD1	TRBJ2-5	TGTGCCAGTAGTTCCTGGGACAGACAAGAGACCCAGTACTTC	CASSSWDRQETQYF
TRBV5-1	.	TRBD1	TRBJ1-2	TGCGCCAGCAGGGAGACAGGGGGCTACACCTTC	CASRETGGYTF
TRBV28	.	TRBD1	TRBJ2-2	TGTGCCAGCACCAGCGGACAGGGGCCCACCGGGGAGCTGTTTTTT	CASTSGQGPTGELFF
TRBV11-3	.	.	TRBJ1-1	TGTGCCAGCAGCCGACAGCGGAACACTGAAGCTTTCTTT	CASSRQRNTEAFF
TRBV19	.	TRBD1	TRBJ2-7	TGTGCCAGTAGTATAGGAGGACAGGCTTCCTACGAGCAGTACTTC	CASSIGGQASYEQYF
TRBV7-7	.	TRBD2	TRBJ2-5	TGTGCTAGCAGCTTAGCGAGCGGGGGGGTGGCAGAGACCCAGTACTTC	CASSLASGGVAETQYF
TRBV5-1	.	.	TRBJ1-2	TGCGCCAGCAACTTAGACGGGGGGAGCTATGGCTACACCTTC	CASNLDGGSYGYTF
TRBV29-1	.	.	TRBJ1-2	TGCAGCGTTGAAGATCCCGGGGGGAATAGGGATGGCTACACCTTC	CSVEDPGGNRDGYTF
TRBV7-8	.	.	TRBJ2-1	TGTGCCAGCAGCTTAGGCGTGGGGCAAGAAGCCTACAATGAGCAGTTCTTC	CASSLGVGQEAYNEQFF
TRBV7-8	.	TRBD2	TRBJ2-7	TGTGCCAGCAGCTTAGCCCTCGGACTAGCGGGATCCTACGAGCAGTACTTC	CASSLALGLAGSYEQYF
TRBV19	.	TRBD1	TRBJ1-5	TGTGCCAGTAGTATGAGACAGGGAATCAATCAGCCCCAGCATTTT	CASSMRQGINQPQHF
TRBV21-1	.	.	TRBJ1-5	TGTGCCAGCAACGACAGGGGCCGTACCTATCAGCCCCAGCATTTT	CASNDRGRTYQPQHF
TRBV19	.	TRBD2	TRBJ2-7	TGTGCCAGTAGTACCGGAGCAGCGGGAGACCACGAGCAGTACTTC	CASSTGAAGDHEQYF
TRBV7-2	.	.	TRBJ2-1	TGTGCCAGCAGCTTACGGGACAATGAGCAGTTCTTC	CASSLRDNEQFF
TRBV2	.	.	TRBJ2-7	TGTGCCAGCAGTGTACAAAGTTATGGCGAGCAGTACTTC	CASSVQSYGEQYF
TRBV4-3	.	.	TRBJ2-3	TGCGCCAGCAGCCAAGATGAGGCGGGACGCACAGATACGCAGTATTTT	CASSQDEAGRTDTQYF
TRBV7-6	.	.	TRBJ1-2	TGTGCCAGCAGCTTACAGGGTTCTGCTAACTATGGCTACACCTTC	CASSLQGSANYGYTF
TRBV5-4	.	TRBD1	TRBJ1-2	TGTGCCAGCAGCAACCGGGACAGAGGCTATGGCTACACCTTC	CASSNRDRGYGYTF
TRBV2	.	TRBD1	TRBJ2-5	TGTGCCAGCAGTGGCGACAGGGTTCTCCAAGAGACCCAGTACTTC	CASSGDRVLQETQYF
TRBV11-1	.	TRBD2	TRBJ2-4	TGTGCCAGCAGCTTTAGCGGGGCCACGAGGGACATTCAGTACTTC	CASSFSGATRDIQYF
TRBV7-9	.	TRBD2	TRBJ2-1	TGTGCCAGCAGCCCTAAGGGACTAGCGGGCAATGAGCAGTTCTTC	CASSPKGLAGNEQFF
TRBV28	.	.	TRBJ1-2	TGTGCCAGCAGTTTAGGCAGAGGCTGGACTAACTATGGCTACACCTTC	CASSLGRGWTNYGYTF
TRBV2	.	TRBD2	TRBJ2-4	TGTGCCAGCAGTGATTATACTAGCGGGAGGGCACTGGCCAAAAACATTCAGTACTTC	CASSDYTSGRALAKNIQYF